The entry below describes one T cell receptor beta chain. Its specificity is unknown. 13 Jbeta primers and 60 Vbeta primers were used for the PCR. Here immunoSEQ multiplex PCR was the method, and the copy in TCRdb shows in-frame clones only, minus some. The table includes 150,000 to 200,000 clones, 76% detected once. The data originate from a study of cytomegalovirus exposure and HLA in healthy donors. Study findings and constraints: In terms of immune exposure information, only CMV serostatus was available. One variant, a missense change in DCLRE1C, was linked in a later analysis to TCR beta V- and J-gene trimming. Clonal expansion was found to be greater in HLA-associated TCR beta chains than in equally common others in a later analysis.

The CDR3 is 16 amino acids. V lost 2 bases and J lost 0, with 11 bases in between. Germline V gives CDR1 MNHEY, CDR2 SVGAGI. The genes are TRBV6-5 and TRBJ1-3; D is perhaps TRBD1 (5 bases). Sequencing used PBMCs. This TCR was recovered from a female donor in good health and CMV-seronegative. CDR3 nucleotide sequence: TGTGCCAGCAGTTACGGCGGGGCGGCCTCTGGAAACACCATATATTTT. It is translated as CASSYGGAASGNTIYF.